This T cell receptor beta chain came from a study of tumor-infiltrating lymphocytes in glioblastoma multiforme. The CDR3 extends over 13 amino acids. Germline V CDR1 and CDR2: KGHDR, SFDVKD. The V end lost 2 bases, the J end lost 5 bases, and 8 bases lay between the germline ends. TCRB libraries came from RNA via three nested multiplex PCR rounds. Unique molecular identifiers were not described for the libraries. TCRdb fed the multiplex PCR reads into MiXCR, producing one record per CDR3 protein. Seen here are thousands of distinct CDR3 sequences, around two thirds observed once, and the top ten hold about 76%. About this clonotype itself: Antigen specificity is unknown.

Study-wide results and limits: T cells were not sorted into functional subsets. Unequal TCR RNA per T cell might skew measured clone sizes.

This receptor was identified in a male donor with glioblastoma. The genes are TRBV24-1 and TRBJ1-1, with D unresolved. The sample was brain tumor tissue. DNA for the CDR3: TGTGCCACCAGTGATTCCTTATTTACTGAAGCTTTCTTT. Protein product: CATSDSLFTEAFF.